A selection of T cell receptor beta chains follows, all from one sample in a study of Graves' ophthalmopathy and Graves' hyperthyroidism. TCRdb re-analysed the multiplex PCR reads in MiXCR, keeping a single row per CDR3 protein. The sample shows about 700,000 distinct CDR3 sequences, roughly two fifths of them seen only once. What was sequenced was peripheral blood. The receptor set was obtained from an adult man with Graves' ophthalmopathy. CDR3s include the opening cysteine and the closing phenylalanine or tryptophan. The D gene is left open where the match is weak. Clone size is stated in some rows and not others, as once, few, many or a class when expanded.

d_gene: NA
j_gene: TRBJ1-1
v_gene: TRBV6-5
len: 13
abundance: few
CDR3nt: TGTGCCAGCAGACCCCTCGAACGCGGTGAAGCTTTCTTT
CDR3aa: CASRPLERGEAFF

d_gene: NA
j_gene: TRBJ1-4
v_gene: TRBV25-1
len: 15
abundance: NA
CDR3nt: TGTGCCAGCAGCCCGAATGGGGGATGGAAAGAAAAACTGTTTTTT
CDR3aa: CASSPNGGWKEKLFF

d_gene: NA
j_gene: TRBJ1-5
v_gene: TRBV24-1
len: 15
abundance: NA
CDR3nt: TGTGCCACCAGTGCCCCCGGAAGGGACGATCAGCCCCAGCATTTT
CDR3aa: CATSAPGRDDQPQHF

d_gene: NA
j_gene: TRBJ2-6
v_gene: TRBV25-1
len: 15
abundance: few
CDR3nt: TGTGCCAGCAGTGAAGATCCGGGTTGGGCCAACGTCCTGACTTTC
CDR3aa: CASSEDPGWANVLTF

d_gene: TRBD1
j_gene: TRBJ2-5
v_gene: TRBV10-3
len: 15
abundance: NA
CDR3nt: TGTGCCATCAGTGCGGGACAGGGGGCAGGAGGGACCCAGTACTTC
CDR3aa: CAISAGQGAGGTQYF

d_gene: TRBD1
j_gene: TRBJ1-5
v_gene: TRBV30
len: 19
abundance: NA
CDR3nt: TGTGCCTGGAGTGTCCCCTCGAAAGACAGGGTGGGGGGCAATCAGCCCCAGCATTTT
CDR3aa: CAWSVPSKDRVGGNQPQHF

d_gene: TRBD1
j_gene: TRBJ1-5
v_gene: TRBV24-1
len: 18
abundance: NA
CDR3nt: TGTGCCAGCAGTACCCGGACAGGGGGCGCGGGGAGCAATCAGCCCCAGCATTTT
CDR3aa: CASSTRTGGAGSNQPQHF

d_gene: NA
j_gene: TRBJ1-3
v_gene: TRBV19
len: 20
abundance: NA
CDR3nt: TGTGCCAGTAGTATGGCATACAGGGCCCCCCTCGGAAGCTCTGGAAACACCATATATTTT
CDR3aa: CASSMAYRAPLGSSGNTIYF

d_gene: NA
j_gene: TRBJ1-3
v_gene: TRBV29-1
len: 14
abundance: many
CDR3nt: TGCAGCGTACTGACGATGAGCTCTGGAAACACCATATATTTT
CDR3aa: CSVLTMSSGNTIYF

d_gene: NA
j_gene: TRBJ1-5
v_gene: TRBV7-9
len: 16
abundance: NA
CDR3nt: TGTGCCAGCAGCGGACGAAGGTGGCGTGGCAATCAGCCCCAGCATTTT
CDR3aa: CASSGRRWRGNQPQHF

d_gene: NA
j_gene: TRBJ1-2
v_gene: TRBV15
len: 15
abundance: NA
CDR3nt: TGTGCCACCAGTGATCCAATGGGAACGAACTATGGCTACACCTTC
CDR3aa: CATSDPMGTNYGYTF

d_gene: NA
j_gene: TRBJ2-5
v_gene: TRBV6-6
len: 15
abundance: many
CDR3nt: TGTGCCAGCAGTTACTCGTTGGCAAATCAAGAGACCCAGTACTTC
CDR3aa: CASSYSLANQETQYF

d_gene: NA
j_gene: TRBJ2-2
v_gene: TRBV3-1
len: 14
abundance: NA
CDR3nt: TGTGCCAGCTCACCACGACGGAACACCGGGGAGCTGTTTTTT
CDR3aa: CASSPRRNTGELFF

d_gene: NA
j_gene: TRBJ2-7
v_gene: TRBV2
len: 13
abundance: NA
CDR3nt: TGTGCCAGCAGTGACCTGGCCGGTCGGGAGCAGTACTTC
CDR3aa: CASSDLAGREQYF

d_gene: NA
j_gene: TRBJ1-1
v_gene: TRBV19
len: 13
abundance: few
CDR3nt: TGTGCCAGTCAGACCGGGAGAAGCACTGAAGCTTTCTTT
CDR3aa: CASQTGRSTEAFF

d_gene: NA
j_gene: TRBJ2-6
v_gene: TRBV6-2/TRBV6-3
len: 16
abundance: few
CDR3nt: TGTGCCAGCAGTTACGCCGGATACTCTGGGGCCAACGTCCTGACTTTC
CDR3aa: CASSYAGYSGANVLTF